This T cell receptor beta chain was identified in a study of T cells in severe cutaneous drug reactions. Across the whole study: A European registry, Taiwan and Thailand supplied patients during about 2011 to 2018. RegiSCAR criteria gave all enrolled patients a probable or definite SJS/TEN or DRESS diagnosis. The culprit drug was assigned by the Naranjo and ALDEN algorithms. Whole-study results and caveats: All seven CBZ-SJS/TEN blister samples shared a public TCRbeta CDR3 at mean approximately 13%.

Germline assignment: CDR1 MDHEN and CDR2 SYDVKM. The CDR3 length is 14 residues. This clonotype is deemed large by its frequency. Its target is not known. TCR subtype-specific primers in iRepertoire multiplex PCR prepared libraries for bulk and single-cell sequencing. TCRdb re-called the multiplex PCR reads and catalogs CDR3 proteins one per entry, DNA excluded. The record lists some 1,700 distinct CDR3 sequences, of which the ten most abundant hold 14%. The patients sequenced had a carbamazepine-induced Stevens-Johnson syndrome or toxic epidermal necrolysis reaction. The chain couples TRBV28 to TRBJ2-3; checking the TCRdb D call of TRBD2 is not possible without DNA. The receptor was isolated from a human donor with Stevens-Johnson syndrome, a severe cutaneous drug reaction. What was sequenced was PBMCs. The CDR3 sequence is CASSWASRADTQYF.